These 23 T cell receptor beta chains were all obtained from the same sample, sequenced in a study of T cell changes during pregnancy in multiple sclerosis. The method was immunoSEQ multiplex PCR; TCRdb's version includes in-frame clones alone and lacks a portion of them. Counted here are about 34,000 clones, 80% to 90% occurring once; the ten biggest clones make up 3.5%. This material consisted of CD8+ T cells from peripheral blood mononuclear cells, taken in the third trimester of pregnancy. The receptors here all came from a female donor with multiple sclerosis, enrolled in a pregnancy study.

To note about this clone: This may stem from a read error, because a much larger clone lies one nucleotide away. The V and J genes are TRBV25-1 and TRBJ2-2; 7 positions match TRBD1. Germline V lookup: CDR1 MGHDK, CDR2 SYGVNS. V gave up 4 bases and J gave up 3 bases; unmatched junction bases: 2. CDR3 length equals 14 residues. The CDR3 coding sequence is TGTGCCAGCAGTGGCGACAGGGACACCGGGGAGCTGTTTTTT. Amino acids: CASSGDRDTGELFF.

This clone was detected only a few times. The genes are TRBV29-1 and TRBJ1-1; D unresolved. Trimming cost V 0 bases and J 1 base, with 6 bases left between them. This CDR3 has 13 residues. The germline CDR1 and CDR2 sequences are SQVTM and ANQGSEA. The CDR3 region has the DNA TGCAGCGTTGAAGAGGTGGCGAACACTGAAGCTTTCTTT. It encodes CSVEEVANTEAFF.

V usage is TRBV14 and J usage is TRBJ2-3; maybe TRBD2 (7 bases). Germline V gene sequence: CDR1 SGHDN, CDR2 FVKESK. Trimming removed 1 base at V and 5 bases at J, with 13 bases between. The CDR3 length is 15 residues. CDR3 sequence reads: CASSQAGGPGDTQYF. The CDR3 DNA sequence: TGTGCCAGCAGCCAAGCCGGGGGGCCGGGAGATACGCAGTATTTT.

The chain has TRBV19 and TRBJ2-1; no firm D call. The V gene's germline CDR1 is LNHDA and CDR2 SQIVND (reference sequence). The CDR3 runs 14 residues. Trimming cost V 3 bases and J 2 bases, with 8 bases left between them. DNA for the CDR3: TGTGCCAGTAGTATGGCCAGTCCCTACAATGAGCAGTTCTTC. This encodes CASSMASPYNEQFF.

This chain uses TRBV6-6 with TRBJ1-1, with D perhaps matching TRBD1 (5 bases). Trimming pared 0 bases from V and 7 bases from J, leaving 9 bases between. The CDR3 length is 13 residues. Germline values: CDR1 MNHNY, CDR2 SVGAGI (reference sequence). The CDR3 sequence: CASSYSTASEAFF. The CDR3 nucleotides are TGTGCCAGCAGTTACTCGACAGCGAGTGAAGCTTTCTTT.

The V and J genes are TRBV4-3 and TRBJ1-1; 8 bases are a match to TRBD1. J gave up 4 bases and V 0 bases, and 4 bases lay outside the gene matches. The CDR3 has 15 residues. Germline V gene lookup returns CDR1 LGHNA and CDR2 YSLEER. The DNA for the CDR3 is TGCGCCAGCAGCCAAGATCTGACAGGGGTCACTGAAGCTTTCTTT. Amino acid sequence: CASSQDLTGVTEAFF.

The genes are TRBV11-3 and TRBJ2-5, with a possible D match to TRBD2 (6 bases). The CDR3 is made up of 15 amino acids. Looked up from germline, CDR1 is SGHNT and CDR2 is YENEEA. V gave up 5 bases and J gave up 7 bases, with 20 bases separating them. The CDR3: CASSPSGDQLGTQYF. DNA for the CDR3: TGTGCCAGCAGCCCCTCGGGGGACCAACTTGGGACCCAGTACTTC.

The chain couples TRBV29-1 to TRBJ1-5; TRBD1 might be the D (6 bases). The CDR3 covers 13 residues. V dropped 4 bases and J dropped 4 bases, with 11 bases sitting between them. Germline CDR1 is SQVTM and CDR2 is ANQGSEA. CDR3 DNA sequence: TGCAGCGTTGGGCAGGGGCTGAATCAGCCCCAGCATTTT. This encodes CSVGQGLNQPQHF.

This clone was detected only once. V and J are TRBV4-3 and TRBJ1-6; 9 bases align to TRBD1. The CDR3 has 21 amino acids. Looked up from germline, CDR1 is LGHNA and CDR2 is YSLEER. After removal of 0 bases from V and 9 bases from J, the junction contained 21 bases not matched to a gene. The CDR3 here is CASSQDQHEPDGDRVSSPLHF. The CDR3 bases are TGCGCCAGCAGCCAAGACCAACATGAACCTGACGGGGACAGGGTTTCTTCACCCCTCCACTTT.

This clone was recorded only once. V and J are TRBV7-2 and TRBJ2-7; no firm D call. The V end was cut by 5 bases, the J end by 2 bases, with 7 bases between. Germline V CDR1 and CDR2: SGHTA, FQGNSA. The CDR3 has 12 residues. CDR3 sequence (DNA): TGTGCCAGCAGCGAGAACCCCTACGAGCAGTACTTC. This translates into CASSENPYEQYF.

This clone was picked up a small number of times. This CDR3 is CASSLTPGTNEKLFF. The CDR3 DNA sequence: TGTGCCAGCAGCCTCACCCCCGGGACTAATGAAAAACTGTTTTTT. V usage is TRBV9 and J usage is TRBJ1-4; no firm D call. CDR3 length: 15 residues. Germline V gene lookup returns CDR1 SGDLS and CDR2 YYNGEE. Deletions cut 4 bases from V and 2 bases from J, with 12 bases between.

A single count supports this clone. V and J are TRBV4-3 and TRBJ2-1, with TRBD2 matching 10 bases. This CDR3 region has 17 residues. Germline values: CDR1 LGHNA, CDR2 YSLEER. V was pared by 0 bases and J by 4 bases, with 6 bases of the junction left unmatched. CDR3 sequence reads: CASSQEASGGPYNEQFF. The CDR3 DNA is TGCGCCAGCAGCCAAGAGGCTAGCGGGGGTCCTTACAATGAGCAGTTCTTC.

By sample share, this clone is medium-sized. The V gene is TRBV4-2, the J gene TRBJ2-1, with 9 bases fitting TRBD2. The germline CDR1 and CDR2 sequences are LGHNA and YNFKEQ. This CDR3 spans 16 amino acids. The trim removed 0 bases at V and 10 bases at J, leaving 10 bases unmatched. The CDR3 protein is CASSQDGGGGAEEQFF. The CDR3 DNA sequence: TGTGCCAGCAGCCAAGATGGAGGCGGGGGGGCAGAAGAGCAGTTCTTC.

This chain connects TRBV10-1 to TRBJ1-5; a weak D match, TRBD1 (5 bases). This CDR3 has 11 residues. The germline CDR1 and CDR2 sequences are WNHNN and SYGVQD (reference sequence). Trimming took 9 bases from V and 2 from J, leaving 5 bases between them. The CDR3 coding sequence is TGCGCCAGACAGGGCAATCAGCCCCAGCATTTT. Translated: CARQGNQPQHF.

The rearrangement uses TRBV15 and TRBJ2-2; a weak D match, TRBD2 (6 bases). CDR1 LNHNV and CDR2 YYDKDF come from the germline V gene (reference sequence). V lost 5 bases to trimming and J lost 4 bases, with 14 bases between them. The CDR3 has 15 residues. The chain's CDR3 is CATSFGSWGTGELFF. The CDR3 DNA reads as TGTGCCACCAGCTTCGGGAGTTGGGGCACCGGGGAGCTGTTTTTT.

The CDR3 spells CASSHSRGAGGADTQYF. CDR3 coding DNA: TGTGCCAGCAGCCATTCCCGAGGGGCGGGGGGGGCAGATACGCAGTATTTT. V usage is TRBV13 and J usage is TRBJ2-3; 9 nucleotides align to TRBD2. CDR1 and CDR2 from the germline V gene are PRHDT and FYEKMQ (reference sequence). CDR3 length: 17 residues. V was pared by 5 bases and J by 4 bases, with 13 bases of the junction left unmatched.

This rearrangement joins TRBV6-5 to TRBJ2-7; D possibly corresponds to TRBD2 (5 bases). V was shortened by 0 bases and J by 7 bases, with 10 bases between the two germline ends. This CDR3 region has 13 residues. CDR1 MNHEY and CDR2 SVGAGI come from the germline V gene. CDR3 nucleotide sequence: TGTGCCAGCAGTTACTCGGAGGTAGGAGAGCAGTACTTC. It yields the protein CASSYSEVGEQYF.

The V and J genes are TRBV4-3 and TRBJ2-3; possibly TRBD2 for D (6 bases). V shed 1 base and J shed 4 bases, with 12 bases lying between them. Germline CDR1 reads LGHNA; CDR2 reads YSLEER. The CDR3 loop spans 15 amino acids. The CDR3 coding sequence is TGCGCCAGCAGCCAAGGGCTAGCGTACTCAGATACGCAGTATTTT. It codes for CASSQGLAYSDTQYF.

The chain is built from TRBV5-1 and TRBJ2-1; 7 nucleotides align to TRBD2. The J segment lost 6 bases and the V segment lost 0 bases, leaving 6 bases of the junction unmatched. The CDR3 is made up of 15 amino acids. Germline assignment: CDR1 SGHRS and CDR2 YFSETQ. The CDR3 protein is CASSLAGRVANEQFF. The CDR3 DNA sequence: TGCGCCAGCAGCTTGGCGGGGAGGGTGGCCAATGAGCAGTTCTTC.

The V call is TRBV9, the J call TRBJ2-3, with D possibly matching TRBD1 (5 bases). The length of the CDR3 is 15 residues. CDR1 is SGDLS, CDR2 YYNGEE, per germline. The V end was cut by 0 bases, the J end by 4 bases, with 12 bases between. The CDR3 region is CASSVAVQGPDTQYF. The DNA of the CDR3 is TGTGCCAGCAGCGTAGCGGTTCAGGGTCCAGATACGCAGTATTTT.

The V and J genes are TRBV4-3 and TRBJ1-2; D gene ambiguous. The CDR3 has 14 residues. Trimming shortened V by 1 base and J by 6 bases, and 12 bases separated the two germline ends. CDR1 LGHNA and CDR2 YSLEER come from the germline V gene. The CDR3 nucleotides read TGCGCCAGCAGCCAAGTCGTGTTATCGGATGGCTACACCTTC. Its translation: CASSQVVLSDGYTF.

The gene calls are TRBV6-1 and TRBJ2-3, with 7 bases identical to TRBD2. CDR1 and CDR2 (germline): MNHNS, SASEGT. This CDR3 has 14 amino acids. With 11 bases clipped from V and 5 bases from J, the junction kept 13 bases outside the gene matches. CDR3 loop: CALWRPGGLDTQYF. The CDR3 coding sequence is TGTGCCTTATGGAGGCCCGGGGGGTTAGATACGCAGTATTTT.

In its sample, this clone was seen a few times. The chain links TRBV4-1 to TRBJ1-1; 7 bases are a match to TRBD1. CDR1 is MGHRA and CDR2 is YSYEKL in the germline V gene. There are 14 residues in the CDR3. J gave up 1 base and V 3 bases, and 2 bases lay outside the gene matches. CDR3 protein: CASSHTGENTEAFF. The CDR3 bases are TGCGCCAGCAGCCACACAGGGGAGAACACTGAAGCTTTCTTT.